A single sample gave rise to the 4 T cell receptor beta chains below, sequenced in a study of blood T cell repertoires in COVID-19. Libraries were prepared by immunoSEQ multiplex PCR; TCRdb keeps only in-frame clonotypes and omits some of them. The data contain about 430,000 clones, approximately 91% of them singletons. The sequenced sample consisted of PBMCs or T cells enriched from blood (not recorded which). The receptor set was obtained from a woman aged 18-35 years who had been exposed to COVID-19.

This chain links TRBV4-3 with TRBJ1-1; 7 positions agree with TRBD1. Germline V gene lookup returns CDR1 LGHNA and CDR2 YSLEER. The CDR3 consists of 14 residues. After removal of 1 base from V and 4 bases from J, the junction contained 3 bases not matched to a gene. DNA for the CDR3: TGCGCCAGCAGCCAAGGGGCAGGGGGCACTGAAGCTTTCTTT. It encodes CASSQGAGGTEAFF.

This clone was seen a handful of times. The CDR3 protein is CASSLVDTGELFF. The DNA of the CDR3 is TGTGCCAGCAGTTTAGTAGACACCGGGGAGCTGTTTTTT. The chain uses TRBV12-3 or TRBV12-4 and TRBJ2-2; the D is unclear. The V end lost 1 base, the J end lost 3 bases, and 3 bases lay between the germline ends. This CDR3 region has 13 residues.

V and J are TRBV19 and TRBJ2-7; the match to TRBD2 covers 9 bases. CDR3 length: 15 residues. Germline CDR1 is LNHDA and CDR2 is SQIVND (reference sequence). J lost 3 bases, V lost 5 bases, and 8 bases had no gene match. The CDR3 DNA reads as TGTGCCAGTAGTCAGCTAGCGGGAAACCTCTACGAGCAGTACTTC. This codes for CASSQLAGNLYEQYF.

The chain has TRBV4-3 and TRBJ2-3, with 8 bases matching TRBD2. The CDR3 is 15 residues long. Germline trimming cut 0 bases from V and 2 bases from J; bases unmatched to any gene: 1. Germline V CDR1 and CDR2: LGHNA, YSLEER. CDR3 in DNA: TGCGCCAGCAGCCAAGAACTAGCGGCCACAGATACGCAGTATTTT. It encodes CASSQELAATDTQYF.